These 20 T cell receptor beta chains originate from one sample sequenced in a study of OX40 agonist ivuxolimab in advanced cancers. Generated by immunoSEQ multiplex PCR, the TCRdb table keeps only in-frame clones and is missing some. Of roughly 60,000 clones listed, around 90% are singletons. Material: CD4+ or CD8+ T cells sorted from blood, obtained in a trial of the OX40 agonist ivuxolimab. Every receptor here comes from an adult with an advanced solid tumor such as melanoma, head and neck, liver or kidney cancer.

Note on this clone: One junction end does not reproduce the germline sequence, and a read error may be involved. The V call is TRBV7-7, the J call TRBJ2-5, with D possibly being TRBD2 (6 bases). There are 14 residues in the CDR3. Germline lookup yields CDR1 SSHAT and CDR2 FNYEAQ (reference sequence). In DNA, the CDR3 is TGTGCTAGCAGCTCGGACCCGGGGGAAGAGACCCAGTACTTC. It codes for CASSSDPGEETQYF.

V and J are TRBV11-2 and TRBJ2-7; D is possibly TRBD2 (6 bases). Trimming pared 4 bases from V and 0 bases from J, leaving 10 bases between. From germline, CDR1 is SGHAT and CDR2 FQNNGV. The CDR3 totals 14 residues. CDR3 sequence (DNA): TGTGCCAGCAGCTGGGACGGGAGCTCCTACGAGCAGTACTTC. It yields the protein CASSWDGSSYEQYF.

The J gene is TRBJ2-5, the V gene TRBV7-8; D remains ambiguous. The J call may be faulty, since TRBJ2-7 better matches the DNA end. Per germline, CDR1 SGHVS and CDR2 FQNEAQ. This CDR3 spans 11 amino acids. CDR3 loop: CASSPRTEQYF. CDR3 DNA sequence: TGTGCCAGCAGCCCCCGCACCGAGCAGTACTTC.

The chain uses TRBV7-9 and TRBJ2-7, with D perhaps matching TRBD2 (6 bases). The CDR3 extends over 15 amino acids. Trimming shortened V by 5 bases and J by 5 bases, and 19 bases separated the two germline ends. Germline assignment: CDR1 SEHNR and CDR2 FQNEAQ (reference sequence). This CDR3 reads CASSVPGGIFDEQYF. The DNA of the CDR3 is TGTGCCAGCAGCGTCCCGGGCGGGATCTTCGACGAGCAGTACTTC. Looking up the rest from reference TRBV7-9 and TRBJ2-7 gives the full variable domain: DTGVSQNPRHKITKRGQNVTFRCDPISEHNRLYWYRQTLGQGPEFLTYFQNEAQLEKSRLLSDRFSAERPKGSFSTLEIQRTEQGDSAMYLCASSVPGGIFDEQYFGPGTRLTVT.

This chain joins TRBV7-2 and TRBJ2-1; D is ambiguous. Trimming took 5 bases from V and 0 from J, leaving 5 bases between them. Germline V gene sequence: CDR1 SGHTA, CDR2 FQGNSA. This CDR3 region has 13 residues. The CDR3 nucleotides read TGTGCCAGCAGCGCGAGCTCCTACAATGAGCAGTTCTTC. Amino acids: CASSASSYNEQFF.

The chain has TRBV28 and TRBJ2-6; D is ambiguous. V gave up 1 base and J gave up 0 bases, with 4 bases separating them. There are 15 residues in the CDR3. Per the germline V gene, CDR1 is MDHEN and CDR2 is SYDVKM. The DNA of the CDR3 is TGTGCCAGCAGTTTATCAGTCTCTGGGGCCAACGTCCTGACTTTC. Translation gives CASSLSVSGANVLTF.

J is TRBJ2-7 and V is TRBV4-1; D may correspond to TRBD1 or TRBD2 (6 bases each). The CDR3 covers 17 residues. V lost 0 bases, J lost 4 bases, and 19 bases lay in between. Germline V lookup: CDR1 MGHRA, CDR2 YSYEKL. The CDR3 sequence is CASSQEEGGPTHYEQYF. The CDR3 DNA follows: TGCGCCAGCAGCCAAGAGGAGGGGGGCCCAACGCATTACGAGCAGTACTTC.

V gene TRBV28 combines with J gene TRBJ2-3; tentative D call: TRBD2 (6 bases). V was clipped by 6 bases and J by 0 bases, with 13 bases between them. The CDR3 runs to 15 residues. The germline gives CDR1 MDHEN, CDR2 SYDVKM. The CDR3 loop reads CASRLLASSTDTQYF. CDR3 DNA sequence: TGTGCCAGCAGATTACTAGCATCTAGCACAGATACGCAGTATTTT.

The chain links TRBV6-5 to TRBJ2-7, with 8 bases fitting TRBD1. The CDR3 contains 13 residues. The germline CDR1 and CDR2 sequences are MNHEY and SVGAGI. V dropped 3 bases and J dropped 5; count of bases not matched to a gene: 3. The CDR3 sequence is CASSYTGGNEQYF. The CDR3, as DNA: TGTGCCAGCAGTTATACAGGGGGTAACGAGCAGTACTTC.

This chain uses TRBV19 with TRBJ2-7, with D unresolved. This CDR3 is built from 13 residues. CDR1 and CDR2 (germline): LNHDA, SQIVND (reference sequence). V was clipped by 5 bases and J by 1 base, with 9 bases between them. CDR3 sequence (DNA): TGTGCCAGTAGTCCGGGTGGGTCCTACGAGCAGTACTTC. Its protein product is CASSPGGSYEQYF.

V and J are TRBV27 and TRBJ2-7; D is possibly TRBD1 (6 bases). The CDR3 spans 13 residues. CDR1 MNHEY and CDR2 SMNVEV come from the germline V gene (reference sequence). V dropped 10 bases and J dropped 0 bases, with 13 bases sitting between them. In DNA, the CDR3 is TGTGCCACTACGGGACAAAGCTCCTACGAGCAGTACTTC. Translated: CATTGQSSYEQYF.

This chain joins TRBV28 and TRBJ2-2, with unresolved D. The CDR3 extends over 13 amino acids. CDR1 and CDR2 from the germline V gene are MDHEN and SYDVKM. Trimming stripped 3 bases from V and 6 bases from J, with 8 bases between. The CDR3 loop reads CASSFTAAGELFF. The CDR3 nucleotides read TGTGCCAGCAGTTTTACCGCGGCCGGGGAGCTGTTTTTT.

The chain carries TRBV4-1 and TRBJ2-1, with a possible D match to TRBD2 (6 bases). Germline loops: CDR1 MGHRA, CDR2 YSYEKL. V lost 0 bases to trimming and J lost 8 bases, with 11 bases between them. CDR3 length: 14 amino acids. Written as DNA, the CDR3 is TGCGCCAGCAGCCAAGAGGCTAGCGTGGATGAGCAGTTCTTC. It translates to CASSQEASVDEQFF.

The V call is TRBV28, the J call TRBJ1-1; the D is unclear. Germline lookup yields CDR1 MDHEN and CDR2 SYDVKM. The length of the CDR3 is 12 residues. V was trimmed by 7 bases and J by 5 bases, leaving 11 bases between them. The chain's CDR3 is CASTPRGTEAFF. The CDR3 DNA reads TGTGCCAGCACCCCGCGAGGGACTGAAGCTTTCTTT.

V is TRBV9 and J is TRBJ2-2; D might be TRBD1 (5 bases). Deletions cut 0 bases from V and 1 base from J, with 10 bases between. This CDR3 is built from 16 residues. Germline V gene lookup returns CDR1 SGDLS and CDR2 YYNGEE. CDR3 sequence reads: CASSVARTRNTGELFF. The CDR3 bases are TGTGCCAGCAGCGTAGCTAGGACAAGGAACACCGGGGAGCTGTTTTTT.

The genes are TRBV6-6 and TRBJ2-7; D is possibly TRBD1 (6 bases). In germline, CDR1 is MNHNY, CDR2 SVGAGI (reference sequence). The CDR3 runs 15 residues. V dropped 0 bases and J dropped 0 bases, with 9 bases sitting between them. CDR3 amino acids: CASSYSRTASYEQYF. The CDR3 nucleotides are TGTGCCAGCAGTTACTCTCGGACAGCCTCCTACGAGCAGTACTTC.

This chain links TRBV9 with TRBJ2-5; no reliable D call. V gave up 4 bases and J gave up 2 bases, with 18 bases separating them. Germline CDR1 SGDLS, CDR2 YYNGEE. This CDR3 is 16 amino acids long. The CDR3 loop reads CASSPREQMIQETQYF. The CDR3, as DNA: TGTGCCAGCAGCCCAAGGGAACAGATGATACAAGAGACCCAGTACTTC.

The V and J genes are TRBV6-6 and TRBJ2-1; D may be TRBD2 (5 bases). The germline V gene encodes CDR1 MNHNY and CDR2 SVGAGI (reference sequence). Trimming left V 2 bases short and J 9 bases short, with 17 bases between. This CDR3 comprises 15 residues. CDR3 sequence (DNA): TGTGCCAGCAGTTACCTGCGGGCCTCTTCGGGTGAGCAGTTCTTC. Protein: CASSYLRASSGEQFF.

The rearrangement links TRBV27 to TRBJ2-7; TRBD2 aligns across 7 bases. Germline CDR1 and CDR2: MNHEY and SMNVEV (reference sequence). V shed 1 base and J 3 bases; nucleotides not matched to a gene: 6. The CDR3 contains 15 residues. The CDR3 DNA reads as TGTGCCAGCAGTTTATGGGCAGGGAGGGTCTACGAGCAGTACTTC. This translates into CASSLWAGRVYEQYF.

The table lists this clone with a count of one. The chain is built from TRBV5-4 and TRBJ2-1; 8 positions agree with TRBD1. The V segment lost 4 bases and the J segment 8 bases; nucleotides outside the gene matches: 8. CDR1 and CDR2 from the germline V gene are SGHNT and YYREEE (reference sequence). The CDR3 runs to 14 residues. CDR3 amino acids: CASSRGTGIYEQFF. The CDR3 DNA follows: TGTGCCAGCAGCCGGGGGACAGGCATCTATGAGCAGTTCTTC.